These 22 T cell receptor beta chains came from one sample sequenced in a study of blood T cell repertoires in COVID-19. Measured with immunoSEQ multiplex PCR; TCRdb has only the in-frame clones, and not every one. Counted here are approximately 41,000 clones, around 83% occurring once; the ten biggest clones make up approximately 43%. Material: peripheral blood. The receptor set was obtained from a woman older than 75 with acute or convalescent COVID-19.

The gene calls are TRBV5-5 and TRBJ1-4; TRBD1 matches 8 bases. Trimming removed 3 bases from V and 5 bases from J; junction bases left unmatched: 6. Germline-derived CDR1 and CDR2 are SGHKS and YYEKEE (reference sequence). The CDR3 spans 15 residues. The CDR3 here is CASSSQGGPNEKLFF. DNA of the CDR3: TGTGCCAGCAGCTCACAGGGGGGACCAAATGAAAAACTGTTTTTT. Supplemented by reference TRBV5-5 and TRBJ1-4, the full variable domain reads DAGVTQSPTHLIKTRGQQVTLRCSPISGHKSVSWYQQVLGQGPQFIFQYYEKEERGRGNFPDRFSARQFPNYSSELNVNALLLGDSALYLCASSSQGGPNEKLFFGSGTQLSVL.

The genes are TRBV6-5 and TRBJ1-4, with TRBD1 as a possible D gene (6 bases). Trimming shortened V by 5 bases and J by 7 bases, and 11 bases separated the two germline ends. Germline CDR1 and CDR2: MNHEY and SVGAGI. The CDR3 consists of 13 residues. CDR3 nucleotide sequence: TGTGCCAGCAGTCAGGGGATTGGTGAAAAACTGTTTTTT. This encodes CASSQGIGEKLFF.

This clone occurred once. This chain links TRBV6-1 with TRBJ1-5; a weak D match, TRBD1 (5 bases). The V end was cut by 1 base, the J end by 1 base, with 11 bases between. The CDR3 covers 16 residues. CDR1 and CDR2 from the germline V gene are MNHNS and SASEGT. The CDR3 DNA follows: TGTGCCAGCAGTGAAGGGGGGGGGAGAAGCAATCAGCCCCAGCATTTT. Translated, it gives CASSEGGGRSNQPQHF.

The chain employs TRBV11-2 and TRBJ2-3; the match to TRBD2 covers 7 bases. CDR1 is SGHAT and CDR2 is FQNNGV in the germline V gene. The CDR3 runs to 18 residues. The V gene end was trimmed by 0 bases and the J gene end by 2 bases; junction bases not matched to a gene: 11. CDR3 residues: CASSLDEAGTTFTDTQYF. CDR3 nucleotides: TGTGCCAGCAGCTTAGATGAAGCCGGGACTACCTTCACAGATACGCAGTATTTT.

This clone was observed a single time. The genes are TRBV19 and TRBJ1-4; TRBD1 agrees at 7 bases. CDR3 length: 17 residues. V shed 10 bases and J 0 bases; nucleotides not matched to a gene: 14. The germline V gene has CDR1 LNHDA and CDR2 SQIVND (reference sequence). In DNA, the CDR3 is TGTGCCACCCACCCGGGACAGCAGTTAACAACTAATGAAAAACTGTTTTTT. Translated: CATHPGQQLTTNEKLFF. Combining the CDR3 with reference TRBV19 and TRBJ1-4 gives the whole variable domain DGGITQSPKYLFRKEGQNVTLSCEQNLNHDAMYWYRQDPGQGLRLIYYSQIVNDFQKGDIAEGYSVSREKKESFPLTVTSAQKNPTAFYLCATHPGQQLTTNEKLFFGSGTQLSVL.

The chain is built from TRBV6-1 and TRBJ1-2; D perhaps matches TRBD1 (6 bases). V lost 3 bases to trimming and J lost 7 bases, with 15 bases between them. CDR1 is MNHNS and CDR2 is SASEGT in the germline V gene. This CDR3 region has 14 residues. The CDR3 DNA sequence: TGTGCCAGCAGTGACCAGGGGAAAGACGGTGGCTACACCTTC. Residues: CASSDQGKDGGYTF.

This chain uses TRBV28 with TRBJ2-1, with 12 bases fitting TRBD1. Trimming took 5 bases from V and 9 from J; bases not matched to a gene: 8. This CDR3 has 15 residues. The V gene's germline CDR1 is MDHEN and CDR2 SYDVKM. The CDR3 region is CASSLRDRGRVEQFF. In DNA, the CDR3 is TGTGCCAGCAGTCTCCGGGACAGGGGGCGAGTTGAGCAGTTCTTC. Filled out from reference TRBV28 and TRBJ2-1, the complete variable domain reads DVKVTQSSRYLVKRTGEKVFLECVQDMDHENMFWYRQDPGLGLRLIYFSYDVKMKEKGDIPEGYSVSREKKERFSLILESASTNQTSMYLCASSLRDRGRVEQFFGPGTRLTVL.

The rearrangement uses TRBV6-6 and TRBJ1-3; 9 nucleotides agree with TRBD1. The CDR3 loop spans 13 amino acids. Trimming cost V 6 bases and J 8 bases; bases outside gene matches: 5. Germline-derived CDR1 and CDR2 are MNHNY and SVGAGI (reference sequence). The CDR3 loop is CASSRQGVHTIYF. The CDR3 DNA reads as TGTGCCAGCAGCCGACAGGGGGTCCACACCATATATTTT.

The chain recombines TRBV3-1 (or the pseudogene TRBV3-2) with TRBJ1-2; 8 bases fit TRBD1. CDR1 LGHDT and CDR2 YNNKEL come from the germline V gene (reference sequence). The CDR3 extends over 13 amino acids. V lost 4 bases to trimming and J lost 6 bases; unmatched junction nucleotides: 4. Written as DNA, the CDR3 is TGTGCCAGCAGCCTACAGGGGGGCGATGGCTACACCTTC. This encodes CASSLQGGDGYTF.

Turning to this clone: Other nucleotide sequences in the sample specify the same CDR3. The chain couples TRBV2 to TRBJ1-1, with D unclear. The CDR3 runs to 12 residues. Germline CDR1 SNHLY, CDR2 FYNNEI. With 3 bases removed from V and 1 base from J, the gap between germline ends came to 3 bases. The CDR3 sequence is CASSDSNTEAFF. CDR3 DNA sequence: TGTGCCAGCAGTGACTCGAACACTGAAGCTTTCTTT.

The rearrangement links TRBV7-2 to TRBJ2-5, with TRBD2 identical over 10 bases. Looked up from germline, CDR1 is SGHTA and CDR2 is FQGNSA. V lost 3 bases and J lost 5; bases outside the gene matches: 9. The CDR3 contains 16 residues. The CDR3 nucleotides are TGTGCCAGCAGCTTCTCCGGAGCGGGGGGGGTGGAGACCCAGTACTTC. This gives the protein CASSFSGAGGVETQYF. The variable domain in full, with the rest retrieved from reference TRBV7-2 and TRBJ2-5, is GAGVSQSPSNKVTEKGKDVELRCDPISGHTALYWYRQSLGQGLEFLIYFQGNSAPDKSGLPSDRFSAERTGGSVSTLTIQRTQQEDSAVYLCASSFSGAGGVETQYFGPGTRLLVL.

This clone is a singleton in its sample. The J gene is TRBJ2-7, the V gene TRBV7-2; perhaps TRBD1 as D (6 bases). Trimming stripped 5 bases from V and 6 bases from J, with 23 bases between. This CDR3 spans 16 amino acids. Germline-derived CDR1 and CDR2 are SGHTA and FQGNSA. The CDR3 reads CASSQGSRQGYSEQYF. CDR3 sequence (DNA): TGTGCCAGCAGCCAGGGGTCGCGGCAGGGCTACAGCGAGCAGTACTTC.

This clone was counted once. The chain couples TRBV4-1 to TRBJ2-2; tentatively, D is TRBD1 (6 bases). V dropped 2 bases and J dropped 3 bases, with 13 bases sitting between them. The CDR3 sequence is 16 residues long. CDR1 is MGHRA and CDR2 is YSYEKL in the germline V gene. The CDR3 DNA is TGCGCCAGCAGCCAAACAGGGCATACTGACACCGGGGAGCTGTTTTTT. This sequence encodes CASSQTGHTDTGELFF.

This clone has only one observation. The CDR3 region is CASSETGVRVYGYTF. CDR3 nucleotides: TGTGCCAGCAGTGAAACAGGGGTTAGGGTCTATGGCTACACCTTC. V usage is TRBV2 and J usage is TRBJ1-2; TRBD1 matches 7 bases. The CDR3 extends over 15 amino acids. V was pared by 2 bases and J by 4 bases, with 7 bases of the junction left unmatched. In germline, CDR1 is SNHLY, CDR2 FYNNEI. Looking up the rest from reference TRBV2 and TRBJ1-2 gives the full variable domain: EPEVTQTPSHQVTQMGQEVILRCVPISNHLYFYWYRQILGQKVEFLVSFYNNEISEKSEIFDDQFSVERPDGSNFTLKIRSTKLEDSAMYFCASSETGVRVYGYTFGSGTRLTVV.

In DNA form, the CDR3 reads TGTGCCAGCAGCCAAGCGGGGGGCTTGGTCAATGAGCAGTTCTTC. Its protein product is CASSQAGGLVNEQFF. J is TRBJ2-1 and V is TRBV7-6, with TRBD2 matching over 9 bases. CDR3 size: 15 residues. J lost 6 bases, V lost 5 bases, and 8 bases had no gene match. Per the germline V gene, CDR1 is SGHVS and CDR2 is FNYEAQ.

This chain links TRBV9 with TRBJ2-5; D might be TRBD1 (5 bases). The germline V and J ends were trimmed by 0 bases and 5 bases, with 11 bases remaining between them. The CDR3 length is 14 residues. Germline-derived CDR1 and CDR2 are SGDLS and YYNGEE. CDR3 protein: CASSVGPGRETQYF. The DNA for the CDR3 is TGTGCCAGCAGCGTAGGCCCAGGGCGGGAGACCCAGTACTTC.

This clone was found a few times. V is TRBV9 and J is TRBJ1-1; TRBD1 matches at 7 bases. Germline V gene sequence: CDR1 SGDLS, CDR2 YYNGEE. V lost 4 bases to trimming and J lost 0 bases; unmatched junction nucleotides: 9. The CDR3 totals 16 residues. The CDR3 sequence is CASSQTSTGVNTEAFF. The CDR3, as DNA: TGTGCCAGCAGCCAGACCTCCACAGGGGTGAACACTGAAGCTTTCTTT.

The gene calls are TRBV28 and TRBJ1-1; possibly TRBD1 for D (6 bases). CDR1 is MDHEN and CDR2 is SYDVKM in the germline V gene. The ends were cut back, 2 bases at V and 1 base at J, with 17 bases in the middle. The CDR3 is 17 amino acids. CDR3 DNA: TGTGCCAGCAGTTTAAGGGGACACTTAAGTGCGAACACTGAAGCTTTCTTT. This encodes CASSLRGHLSANTEAFF.

The chain recombines TRBV9 with TRBJ2-1; 11 nucleotides match TRBD2. The CDR3 has 17 amino acids. Germline loops: CDR1 SGDLS, CDR2 YYNGEE. V shed 0 bases, J shed 6 bases, and the junction held 8 bases outside the gene matches. CDR3 DNA: TGTGCCAGCAGCGTAGTAGGGCTAGCGGGGGGCCCCAATGAGCAGTTCTTC. It translates to CASSVVGLAGGPNEQFF.

This clone was seen a few times. The V gene is TRBV7-8, the J gene TRBJ2-1, with 10 bases that match TRBD1. There are 15 residues in the CDR3. Germline loops: CDR1 SGHVS, CDR2 FQNEAQ. The V segment lost 5 bases and the J segment 4 bases; nucleotides outside the gene matches: 5. The CDR3 protein is CASSPDRGPYNEQFF. CDR3 sequence (DNA): TGTGCCAGCAGCCCAGACAGGGGGCCTTACAATGAGCAGTTCTTC.

The CDR3 DNA sequence: TGTGCCATCAGTGAGTCGTTGGGACACGACACTGAAGCTTTCTTT. The encoded protein is CAISESLGHDTEAFF. This chain connects TRBV10-3 to TRBJ1-1; D possibly corresponds to TRBD1 (6 bases). Trimming removed 0 bases at V and 3 bases at J, with 11 bases between. The CDR3 loop spans 15 amino acids. Per the germline V gene, CDR1 is ENHRY and CDR2 is SYGVKD.

The rearrangement links TRBV12-3 or TRBV12-4 to TRBJ1-2; TRBD1 matches 7 bases. The CDR3 has 11 amino acids. The junction had 4 bases not matched to a gene; V was cut back by 6 bases and J by 9 bases. CDR3 residues: CASSPGGSYTF. CDR3 nucleotides: TGTGCCAGCAGCCCAGGGGGGAGCTACACCTTC.